This is a list of T cell receptor beta chains from one sample in a study of blood T cell repertoires in COVID-19. Assay: immunoSEQ multiplex PCR; the TCRdb copy retains only in-frame clones and omits some. The sample contains 180,000 or so clones, roughly 81% of which appear only once. Material for sequencing was peripheral blood. The source is a woman aged 40 to 50 with COVID-19, enrolled during active disease. Both conserved end residues are part of each CDR3.

j_gene: TRBJ2-7
v_gene: TRBV29-1
CDR3aa: CSVATNLPEQYF

j_gene: TRBJ2-5
v_gene: TRBV4-1
CDR3aa: CASSQDLAGFGETQYF

j_gene: TRBJ1-5
v_gene: TRBV19
CDR3aa: CASSIVGGNQPQHF

j_gene: TRBJ2-5
v_gene: TRBV11-2
CDR3aa: CASSSIRGGMAQYF

j_gene: TRBJ1-4
v_gene: TRBV5-6
CDR3aa: CASSNAGGWFDEKLFF

j_gene: TRBJ2-3
v_gene: TRBV19
CDR3aa: CASSSGDRVKDTQYF

j_gene: TRBJ1-2
v_gene: TRBV5-6
CDR3aa: CASSLTAGAMTDF

j_gene: TRBJ2-1
v_gene: TRBV7-9
CDR3aa: CASSLVPAGNNEQFF

j_gene: TRBJ2-2
v_gene: TRBV9
CDR3aa: CASSGLAGGGELFF

j_gene: TRBJ2-2
v_gene: TRBV25-1
CDR3aa: CASRTSGDHGELFF

j_gene: TRBJ2-1
v_gene: TRBV29-1
CDR3aa: CSLRESFYNEQFF

j_gene: TRBJ2-5
v_gene: TRBV19
CDR3aa: CASSMWRQETQYF

j_gene: TRBJ1-1
v_gene: TRBV28
CDR3aa: CASSPPRGTEAFF

j_gene: TRBJ2-4
v_gene: TRBV19
CDR3aa: CASSIRGLAGAPMGENIQYF

j_gene: TRBJ1-1
v_gene: TRBV3-1/TRBV3-2
CDR3aa: CASSQRTEGGWGVEAFF

j_gene: TRBJ2-3
v_gene: TRBV10-3
CDR3aa: CASTREGTDTQYF

j_gene: TRBJ2-1
v_gene: TRBV16
CDR3aa: CASSQAPRGRNNEQFF

j_gene: TRBJ2-3
v_gene: TRBV7-9
CDR3aa: CASSLYGGGERDTQYF

j_gene: TRBJ2-3
v_gene: TRBV13
CDR3aa: CASSFGLTDTQYF

j_gene: TRBJ2-1
v_gene: TRBV21-1
CDR3aa: CASITIGLAGLEDEQFF

j_gene: TRBJ1-1
v_gene: TRBV29-1
CDR3aa: CSVDRGTEAFF

j_gene: TRBJ2-3
v_gene: TRBV7-8
CDR3aa: CASSFGPPMGLGADTQYF

j_gene: TRBJ1-6
v_gene: TRBV30
CDR3aa: CAWSVRGVGRRSYNSPLHF

j_gene: TRBJ2-1
v_gene: TRBV4-2
CDR3aa: CASSQVAGGHEQFF

j_gene: TRBJ2-7
v_gene: TRBV5-6
CDR3aa: CASSLLAGGTSEQYF

j_gene: TRBJ2-1
v_gene: TRBV7-3
CDR3aa: CASSLMGFGLAGSNEQFF

j_gene: TRBJ1-2
v_gene: TRBV7-2
CDR3aa: CASSLYFGGDYGYTF

j_gene: TRBJ2-1
v_gene: TRBV7-8
CDR3aa: CASSVGLAGAMSYNEQFF

j_gene: TRBJ2-3
v_gene: TRBV2
CDR3aa: CASSFRQGGGRGGLNTQYF

j_gene: TRBJ2-3
v_gene: TRBV19
CDR3aa: CASTPGHSSTDTQYF

j_gene: TRBJ2-1
v_gene: TRBV7-2
CDR3aa: CASSLSGGRNEQFF

j_gene: TRBJ2-1
v_gene: TRBV27
CDR3aa: CASKDRGSDEQFF

j_gene: TRBJ1-2
v_gene: TRBV4-2
CDR3aa: CASSQEPGQSGYTF

j_gene: TRBJ2-7
v_gene: TRBV28
CDR3aa: CASSWPGESYEQYF

j_gene: TRBJ2-5
v_gene: TRBV7-2
CDR3aa: CASSLKVTWTRGRETQYF

j_gene: TRBJ2-1
v_gene: TRBV9
CDR3aa: CASSVGPSGSYNEQFF

j_gene: TRBJ2-7
v_gene: TRBV18
CDR3aa: CASSPRRTYEQYF

j_gene: TRBJ1-5
v_gene: TRBV19
CDR3aa: CASSITGYQPQHF

j_gene: TRBJ2-3
v_gene: TRBV3-1/TRBV3-2
CDR3aa: CASSGNNRGQTHSTDTQYF

j_gene: TRBJ2-7
v_gene: TRBV24-1
CDR3aa: CATSAPGYYEQYF

j_gene: TRBJ2-7
v_gene: TRBV28
CDR3aa: CASSFNYEQYF

j_gene: TRBJ1-5
v_gene: TRBV28
CDR3aa: CASSFLRSNQPQHF

j_gene: TRBJ2-3
v_gene: TRBV9
CDR3aa: CASSPRGGGQSTDTQYF

j_gene: TRBJ1-5
v_gene: TRBV7-2
CDR3aa: CASSLGAGEYQPQHF

j_gene: TRBJ2-7
v_gene: TRBV5-1
CDR3aa: CASSLLIFQGEGEQYF

j_gene: TRBJ2-1
v_gene: TRBV27
CDR3aa: CASSPLSLQGNEQFF

j_gene: TRBJ2-1
v_gene: TRBV7-9
CDR3aa: CASSLGISGGAVYNEQFF

j_gene: TRBJ1-3
v_gene: TRBV18
CDR3aa: CASSPVTGASGNTIYF

j_gene: TRBJ2-2
v_gene: TRBV14
CDR3aa: CASSHTGGKGGELFF

j_gene: TRBJ2-1
v_gene: TRBV27
CDR3aa: CASSFTGGNEQFF

j_gene: TRBJ2-2
v_gene: TRBV11-1
CDR3aa: CASSFFQNTGELFF

j_gene: TRBJ2-1
v_gene: TRBV5-1
CDR3aa: CASSQLGQGEFF